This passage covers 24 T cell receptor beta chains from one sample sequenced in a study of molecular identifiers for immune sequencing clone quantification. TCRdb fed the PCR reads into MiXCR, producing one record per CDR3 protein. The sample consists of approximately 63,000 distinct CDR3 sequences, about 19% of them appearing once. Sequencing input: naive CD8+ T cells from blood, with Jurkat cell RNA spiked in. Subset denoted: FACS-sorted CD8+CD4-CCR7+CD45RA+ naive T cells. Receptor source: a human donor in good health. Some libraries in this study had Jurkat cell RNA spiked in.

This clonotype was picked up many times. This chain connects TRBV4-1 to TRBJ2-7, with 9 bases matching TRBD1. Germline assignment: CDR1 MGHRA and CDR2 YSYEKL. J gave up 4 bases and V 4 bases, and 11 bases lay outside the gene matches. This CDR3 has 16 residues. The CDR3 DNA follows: TGCGCCAGCAGCCCGGCCGGGACAGGGTTGGTTTACGAGCAGTACTTC. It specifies CASSPAGTGLVYEQYF.

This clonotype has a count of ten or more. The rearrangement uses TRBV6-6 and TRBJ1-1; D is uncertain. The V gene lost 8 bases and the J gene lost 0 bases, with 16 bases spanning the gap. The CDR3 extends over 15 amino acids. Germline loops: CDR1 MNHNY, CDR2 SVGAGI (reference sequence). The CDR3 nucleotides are TGTGCCAGCCTCAAGGGCATGTTTCTGAACACTGAAGCTTTCTTT. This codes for CASLKGMFLNTEAFF.

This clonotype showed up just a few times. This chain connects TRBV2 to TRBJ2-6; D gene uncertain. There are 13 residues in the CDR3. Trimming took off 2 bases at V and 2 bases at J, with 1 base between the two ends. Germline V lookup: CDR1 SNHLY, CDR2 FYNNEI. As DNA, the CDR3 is TGTGCCAGCAGTGAACCTGGGGCCAACGTCCTGACTTTC. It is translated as CASSEPGANVLTF. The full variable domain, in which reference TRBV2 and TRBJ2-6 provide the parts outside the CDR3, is EPEVTQTPSHQVTQMGQEVILRCVPISNHLYFYWYRQILGQKVEFLVSFYNNEISEKSEIFDDQFSVERPDGSNFTLKIRSTKLEDSAMYFCASSEPGANVLTFGAGSRLTVL.

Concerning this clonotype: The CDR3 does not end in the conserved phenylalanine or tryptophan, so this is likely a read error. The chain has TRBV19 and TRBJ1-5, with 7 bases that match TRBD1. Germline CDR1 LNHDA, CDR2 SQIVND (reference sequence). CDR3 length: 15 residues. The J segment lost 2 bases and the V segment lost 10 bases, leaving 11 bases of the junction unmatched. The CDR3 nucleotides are TGTGCCACAACGCCCCTTGGGACAGGCAATCAGCCCCAGCATCTT. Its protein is CATTPLGTGNQPQHL.

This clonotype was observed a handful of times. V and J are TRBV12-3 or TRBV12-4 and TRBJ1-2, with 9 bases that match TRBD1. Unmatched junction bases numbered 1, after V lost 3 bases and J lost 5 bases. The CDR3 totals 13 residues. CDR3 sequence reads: CASSFDRGYGYTF. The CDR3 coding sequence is TGTGCCAGCAGTTTCGACAGGGGGTATGGCTACACCTTC.

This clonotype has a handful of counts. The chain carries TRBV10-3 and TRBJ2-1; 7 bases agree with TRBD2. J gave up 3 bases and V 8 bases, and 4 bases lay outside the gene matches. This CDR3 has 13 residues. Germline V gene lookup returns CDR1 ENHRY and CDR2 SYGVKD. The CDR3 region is CAIGLADYNEQFF. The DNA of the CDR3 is TGTGCCATCGGGCTAGCGGACTACAATGAGCAGTTCTTC.

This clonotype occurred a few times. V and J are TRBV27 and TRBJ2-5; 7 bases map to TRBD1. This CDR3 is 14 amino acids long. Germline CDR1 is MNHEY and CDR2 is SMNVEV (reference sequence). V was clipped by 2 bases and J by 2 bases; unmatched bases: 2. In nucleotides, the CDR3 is TGTGCCAGCAGTTTACAGGGACAGCAAGAGACCCAGTACTTC. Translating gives CASSLQGQQETQYF.

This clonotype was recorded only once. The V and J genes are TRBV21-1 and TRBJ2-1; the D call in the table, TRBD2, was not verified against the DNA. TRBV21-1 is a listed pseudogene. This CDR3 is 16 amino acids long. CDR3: CASNPVLAGVCNEQFF. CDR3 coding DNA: TGTGCCAGCAATCCTGTGCTAGCGGGAGTATGCAATGAGCAGTTCTTC.

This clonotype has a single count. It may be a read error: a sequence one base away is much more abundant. The CDR3 loop is CASSGTNEKLLF. The DNA for the CDR3 is TGTGCCAGCAGTGGGACTAATGAAAAACTGCTTTTT. The chain links TRBV6-2 or TRBV6-3 to TRBJ1-4, with a weak D call TRBD1 (5 bases). Germline V lookup: CDR1 MNHEY, CDR2 SVGEGT. The CDR3 is 12 residues long.

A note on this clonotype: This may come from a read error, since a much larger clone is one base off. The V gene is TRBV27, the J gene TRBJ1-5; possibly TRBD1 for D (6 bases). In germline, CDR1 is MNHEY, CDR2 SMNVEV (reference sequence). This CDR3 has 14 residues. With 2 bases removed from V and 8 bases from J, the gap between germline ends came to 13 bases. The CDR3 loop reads CASSLRGSGEPQHF. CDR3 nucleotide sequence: TGTGCCAGCAGTTTAAGGGGGTCGGGGGAGCCCCAGCATTTT.

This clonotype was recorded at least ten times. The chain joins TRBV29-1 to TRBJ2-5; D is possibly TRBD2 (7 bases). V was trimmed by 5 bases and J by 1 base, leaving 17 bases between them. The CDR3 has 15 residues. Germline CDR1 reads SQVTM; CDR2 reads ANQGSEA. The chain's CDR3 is CSVRGGGRLQETQYF. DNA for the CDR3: TGCAGCGTTAGAGGGGGGGGGAGGCTCCAAGAGACCCAGTACTTC.

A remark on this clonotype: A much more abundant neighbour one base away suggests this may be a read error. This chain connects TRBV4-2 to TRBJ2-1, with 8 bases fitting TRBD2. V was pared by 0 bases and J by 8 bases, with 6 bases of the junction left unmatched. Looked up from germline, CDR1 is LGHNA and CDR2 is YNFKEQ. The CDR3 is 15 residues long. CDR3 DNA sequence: TGTGCCAGCAGCCAAGAGAGCGGGAGTCAAGATGAGCAGTTCTTC. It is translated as CASSQESGSQDEQFF.

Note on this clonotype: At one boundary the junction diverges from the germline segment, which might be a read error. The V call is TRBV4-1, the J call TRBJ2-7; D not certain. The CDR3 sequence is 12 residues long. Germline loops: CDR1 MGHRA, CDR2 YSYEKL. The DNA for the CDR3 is TGCGCCAGCAGCCAACTGGGGAACGAGCAGTCCTTC. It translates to CASSQLGNEQSF.

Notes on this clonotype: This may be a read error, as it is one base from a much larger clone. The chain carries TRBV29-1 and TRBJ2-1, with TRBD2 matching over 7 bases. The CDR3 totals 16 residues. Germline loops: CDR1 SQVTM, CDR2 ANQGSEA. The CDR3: CGVKPPSGWRIVEQFF. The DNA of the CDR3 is TGCGGCGTTAAACCCCCTAGCGGATGGCGGATAGTAGAGCAGTTCTTC.

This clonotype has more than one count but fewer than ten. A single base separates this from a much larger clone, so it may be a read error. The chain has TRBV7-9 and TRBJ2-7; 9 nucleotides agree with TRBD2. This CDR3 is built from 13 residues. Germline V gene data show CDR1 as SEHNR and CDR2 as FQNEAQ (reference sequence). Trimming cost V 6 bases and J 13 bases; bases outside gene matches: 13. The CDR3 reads CASSTPGTSRGYF. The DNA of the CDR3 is TGTGCCAGCAGTACACCCGGGACTAGCAGGGGTTACTTC.

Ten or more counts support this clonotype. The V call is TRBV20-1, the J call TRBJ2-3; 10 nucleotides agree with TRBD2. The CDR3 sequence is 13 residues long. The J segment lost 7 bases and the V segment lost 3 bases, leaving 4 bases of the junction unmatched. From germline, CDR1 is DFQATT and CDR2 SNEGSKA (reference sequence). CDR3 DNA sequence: TGCAGTGCTAGGACTAGCGGGTTCAATACGCAGTATTTT. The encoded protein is CSARTSGFNTQYF.

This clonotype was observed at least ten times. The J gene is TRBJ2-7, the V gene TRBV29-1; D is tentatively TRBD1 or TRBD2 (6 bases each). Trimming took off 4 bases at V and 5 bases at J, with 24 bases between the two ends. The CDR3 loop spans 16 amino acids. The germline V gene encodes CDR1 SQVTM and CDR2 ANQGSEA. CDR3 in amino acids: CSVVEALIGGGDEQYF. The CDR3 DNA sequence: TGCAGCGTTGTTGAAGCTTTGATAGGAGGGGGTGACGAGCAGTACTTC.

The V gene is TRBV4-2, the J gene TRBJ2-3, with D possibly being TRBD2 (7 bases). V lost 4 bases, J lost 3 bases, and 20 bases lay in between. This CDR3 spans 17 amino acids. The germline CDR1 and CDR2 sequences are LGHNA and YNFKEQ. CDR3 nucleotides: TGTGCCAGCAGCCCCATCTGGCCAGCGGGGACAACAGATACGCAGTATTTT. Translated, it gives CASSPIWPAGTTDTQYF.

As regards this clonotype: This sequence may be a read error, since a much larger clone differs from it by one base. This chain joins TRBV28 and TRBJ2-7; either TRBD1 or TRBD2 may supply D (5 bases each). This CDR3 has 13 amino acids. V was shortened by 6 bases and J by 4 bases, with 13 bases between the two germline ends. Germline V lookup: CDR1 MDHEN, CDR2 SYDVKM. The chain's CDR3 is CASRTGRQYEQYF. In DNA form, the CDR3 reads TGTGCCAGCAGGACGGGACGGCAGTACGAGCAGTACTTC. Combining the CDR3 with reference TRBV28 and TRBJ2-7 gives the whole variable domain DVKVTQSSRYLVKRTGEKVFLECVQDMDHENMFWYRQDPGLGLRLIYFSYDVKMKEKGDIPEGYSVSREKKERFSLILESASTNQTSMYLCASRTGRQYEQYFGPGTRLTVT.

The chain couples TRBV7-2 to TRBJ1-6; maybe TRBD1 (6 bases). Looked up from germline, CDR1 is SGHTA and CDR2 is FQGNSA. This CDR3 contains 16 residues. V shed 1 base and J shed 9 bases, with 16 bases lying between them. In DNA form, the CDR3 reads TGTGCCAGCAGCTTAGTAGGTGGTGGGGGCTTTTCACCCCTCCACTTT. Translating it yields CASSLVGGGGFSPLHF. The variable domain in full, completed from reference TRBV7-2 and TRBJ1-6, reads GAGVSQSPSNKVTEKGKDVELRCDPISGHTALYWYRQSLGQGLEFLIYFQGNSAPDKSGLPSDRFSAERTGGSVSTLTIQRTQQEDSAVYLCASSLVGGGGFSPLHFGNGTRLTVT.

The CDR3 region is CASSVKAWDRLTDTQYF. The CDR3 nucleotides are TGTGCCAGCAGTGTGAAAGCCTGGGACAGACTCACAGATACGCAGTATTTT. The genes are TRBV27 and TRBJ2-3; 7 positions match TRBD1. The CDR3 is made up of 17 amino acids. Germline V gene lookup returns CDR1 MNHEY and CDR2 SMNVEV (reference sequence). Germline trimming cut 5 bases from V and 2 bases from J; bases unmatched to any gene: 13.

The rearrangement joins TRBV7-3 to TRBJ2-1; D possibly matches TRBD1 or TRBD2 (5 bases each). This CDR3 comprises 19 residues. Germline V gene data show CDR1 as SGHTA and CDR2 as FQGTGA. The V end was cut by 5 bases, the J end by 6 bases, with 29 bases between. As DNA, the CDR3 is TGTGCCAGCAGCCGGGATATTGGGGCTTCGGGTTTGTGGGGCAATGAGCAGTTCTTC. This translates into CASSRDIGASGLWGNEQFF.

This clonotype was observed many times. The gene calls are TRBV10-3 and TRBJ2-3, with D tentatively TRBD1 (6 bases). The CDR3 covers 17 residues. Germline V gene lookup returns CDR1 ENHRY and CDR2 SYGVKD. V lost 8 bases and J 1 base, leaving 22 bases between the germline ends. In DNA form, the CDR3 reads TGTGCCATCCTAGACGGAACAGGGATTATTGGCACAGATACGCAGTATTTT. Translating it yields CAILDGTGIIGTDTQYF.

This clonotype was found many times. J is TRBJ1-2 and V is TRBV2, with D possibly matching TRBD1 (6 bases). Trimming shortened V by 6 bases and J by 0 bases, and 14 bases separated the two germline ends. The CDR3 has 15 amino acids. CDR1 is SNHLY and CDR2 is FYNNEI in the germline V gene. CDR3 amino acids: CASRDRDTSNYGYTF. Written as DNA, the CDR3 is TGTGCCAGCAGAGACCGGGACACCTCTAACTATGGCTACACCTTC.